The 28 T cell receptor beta chains in this list originate from one sample, sequenced in a study of cytomegalovirus exposure and HLA in healthy donors. The PCR contained 60 Vbeta and 13 Jbeta primers. Profiling relied on immunoSEQ multiplex PCR, and the TCRdb table lists in-frame clones only, not all of them. This table has some 140,000 clones, about 70% appearing once. The sample was PBMCs. All receptors derive from a woman between 40 and 55 years old in good health and CMV-seronegative.

The V call is TRBV4-3, the J call TRBJ2-1; D perhaps matches TRBD1 (5 bases). Germline values: CDR1 LGHNA, CDR2 YSLEER. The CDR3 extends over 15 amino acids. The germline V and J ends were trimmed by 2 bases and 1 base, with 9 bases remaining between them. CDR3 coding DNA: TGCGCCAGCAGCCAATCCCAGGGATCCTACAATGAGCAGTTCTTC. Residues: CASSQSQGSYNEQFF.

The chain has TRBV7-2 and TRBJ1-5; 8 bases map to TRBD1. This CDR3 comprises 14 residues. Germline CDR1 and CDR2: SGHTA and FQGNSA. V dropped 4 bases and J dropped 3; count of bases not matched to a gene: 2. The CDR3 loop is CASSSDRVNQPQHF. CDR3 nucleotide sequence: TGTGCCAGCAGCTCGGACAGGGTCAATCAGCCCCAGCATTTT.

This clone was seen a handful of times. V gene TRBV5-4 combines with J gene TRBJ1-6; D call uncertain. V lost 0 bases and J 0 bases, leaving 7 bases between the germline ends. Germline loops: CDR1 SGHNT, CDR2 YYREEE (reference sequence). CDR3 length: 16 residues. This CDR3 reads CASSLDLSSYNSPLHF. The CDR3 DNA reads as TGTGCCAGCAGCTTGGATTTGAGCTCCTATAATTCACCCCTCCACTTT. Using reference TRBV5-4 and TRBJ1-6 for the parts outside the CDR3, the full variable domain is ETGVTQSPTHLIKTRGQQVTLRCSSQSGHNTVSWYQQALGQGPQFIFQYYREEENGRGNFPPRFSGLQFPNYSSELNVNALELDDSALYLCASSLDLSSYNSPLHFGNGTRLTVT.

This clone was observed a handful of times. The chain has TRBV5-1 and TRBJ1-2; 10 bases fit TRBD1. Losses at the gene ends were 4 bases for V and 12 bases for J; bases not matched to a gene: 6. From germline, CDR1 is SGHRS and CDR2 YFSETQ. This CDR3 has 12 amino acids. For the CDR3, the DNA is TGCGCCAGCAGCCAGGGACAGGGGAAAGACACCTTC. Protein: CASSQGQGKDTF.

This chain connects TRBV5-1 to TRBJ1-6; D remains unclear. The CDR3 is 14 amino acids. Germline V gene lookup returns CDR1 SGHRS and CDR2 YFSETQ. Trimming took off 0 bases at V and 5 bases at J, with 6 bases between the two ends. This CDR3 reads CASSLELDNSPLHF. CDR3 bases: TGCGCCAGCAGCTTGGAACTTGATAATTCACCCCTCCACTTT.

This clone was counted only a few times. The V and J genes are TRBV30 and TRBJ1-6; TRBD1 aligns across 8 bases. Germline CDR1 is GTSNPN and CDR2 is SVGIG (reference sequence). Trimming cost V 2 bases and J 14 bases; bases outside gene matches: 11. This CDR3 has 14 amino acids. DNA of the CDR3: TGTGCCTGGAGTCCGGGACAGGCCTATTCGGCCCTCCACTTT. It yields the protein CAWSPGQAYSALHF.

This sequence joins TRBV4-1 and TRBJ2-7; 8 bases are a match to TRBD2. This CDR3 has 13 residues. The germline CDR1 and CDR2 sequences are MGHRA and YSYEKL. The junction had 1 base not matched to a gene; V was cut back by 1 base and J by 5 bases. CDR3 residues: CASSQVGGDEQYF. The DNA for the CDR3 is TGCGCCAGCAGCCAAGTCGGGGGGGACGAGCAGTACTTC.

The chain couples TRBV6-4 to TRBJ1-5; D not certain. From germline, CDR1 is MRHNA and CDR2 SNTAGT. This CDR3 region has 13 residues. V was cut by 3 bases and J by 2 bases, with 5 bases left in between. The CDR3 loop is CASSEFGNQPQHF. CDR3 coding DNA: TGTGCCAGCAGTGAGTTCGGCAATCAGCCCCAGCATTTT.

The genes are TRBV7-3 and TRBJ2-3, with 10 bases matching TRBD2. Trimming at V came to 1 base and at J to 2 bases, leaving 3 bases not matched to a gene. The CDR3 is made up of 16 amino acids. Looked up from germline, CDR1 is SGHTA and CDR2 is FQGTGA. The chain's CDR3 is CASSLIAGGYTDTQYF. In nucleotides, the CDR3 is TGTGCCAGCAGCTTAATAGCGGGGGGTTACACAGATACGCAGTATTTT.

This clone turned up a few times. CDR3 coding DNA: TGTGCCAGCAGTTGGGACAGGGGAGGAAACACTGAAGCTTTCTTT. Protein sequence: CASSWDRGGNTEAFF. The V call is TRBV27, the J call TRBJ1-1, with 10 bases aligning to TRBD1. Germline loops: CDR1 MNHEY, CDR2 SMNVEV (reference sequence). The V and J ends lost 4 bases and 2 bases, in that order; junction bases with no gene match: 4. The CDR3 runs 15 residues.

The chain employs TRBV7-8 and TRBJ2-7; 8 bases match TRBD1. The J segment lost 2 bases and the V segment lost 7 bases, leaving 4 bases of the junction unmatched. This CDR3 has 13 residues. Per the germline V gene, CDR1 is SGHVS and CDR2 is FQNEAQ. DNA for the CDR3: TGTGCCAGCATGGACAGGGACACCTACGAGCAGTACTTC. Translation gives CASMDRDTYEQYF.

CDR3 amino acids: CASSQQGLNQPQHF. CDR3 DNA: TGTGCCAGCAGTCAACAGGGGCTCAATCAGCCCCAGCATTTT. The chain couples TRBV27 to TRBJ1-5; 7 positions agree with TRBD1. This CDR3 contains 14 residues. Germline CDR1 reads MNHEY; CDR2 reads SMNVEV (reference sequence). V lost 5 bases, J lost 3 bases, and 4 bases stayed unmatched.

This clone occurred a few times. The chain combines TRBV6-1 with TRBJ2-1, with TRBD2 identical over 7 bases. The ends lost 3 bases at V and 7 bases at J; junction bases unmatched: 9. Germline V gives CDR1 MNHNS, CDR2 SASEGT. The CDR3 is made up of 15 amino acids. The CDR3 DNA follows: TGTGCCAGCAGTGAGTTGTTTGGGCGGGGGAATGAGCAGTTCTTC. Its protein product is CASSELFGRGNEQFF.

The chain carries TRBV10-1 and TRBJ2-2; perhaps TRBD1 as D (6 bases). The CDR3 sequence is 15 residues long. V was clipped by 4 bases and J by 4 bases, with 13 bases between them. From germline, CDR1 is WNHNN and CDR2 SYGVQD (reference sequence). The CDR3 sequence: CASSVKGQLTGELFF. The CDR3 DNA reads TGCGCCAGCAGTGTTAAAGGACAGCTCACCGGGGAGCTGTTTTTT.

This sequence joins TRBV4-3 and TRBJ2-5, with D perhaps matching TRBD2 (6 bases). Germline lookup yields CDR1 LGHNA and CDR2 YSLEER. V was clipped by 2 bases and J by 4 bases, with 8 bases between them. CDR3 length: 13 residues. CDR3 in DNA: TGCGCCAGCAGCCAACCCGGGGGAGAGACCCAGTACTTC. Its translation is CASSQPGGETQYF.

The chain joins TRBV7-9 to TRBJ2-6; D gene uncertain. Per germline, CDR1 SEHNR and CDR2 FQNEAQ (reference sequence). The V end lost 5 bases, the J end lost 0 bases, and 14 bases lay between the germline ends. This CDR3 spans 17 amino acids. The CDR3 spells CASSPGRSDSGANVLTF. The CDR3, as DNA: TGTGCCAGCAGCCCCGGTAGATCTGACTCTGGGGCCAACGTCCTGACTTTC.

The rearrangement joins TRBV10-2 to TRBJ1-5, with D perhaps matching TRBD1 (6 bases). Deletions cut 3 bases from V and 2 bases from J, with 8 bases between. The CDR3 is 14 residues long. Looked up from germline, CDR1 is WSHSY and CDR2 is SAAADI. DNA of the CDR3: TGCGCCAGCAGTGACCACAGGGGCAATCAGCCCCAGCATTTT. Amino acids: CASSDHRGNQPQHF.

This chain links TRBV30 with TRBJ2-5; a possible D gene is TRBD2 (7 bases). The CDR3 has 14 amino acids. V was cut by 3 bases and J by 5 bases, with 16 bases left in between. Germline CDR1 and CDR2: GTSNPN and SVGIG (reference sequence). CDR3 sequence: CAWSDPRGAETQYF. In nucleotides, the CDR3 is TGTGCCTGGAGCGATCCCCGGGGGGCTGAGACCCAGTACTTC.

The chain couples TRBV7-2 to TRBJ2-5, with D unresolved. CDR3 size: 14 residues. V was shortened by 1 base and J by 5 bases, with 11 bases between the two germline ends. CDR1 is SGHTA and CDR2 is FQGNSA in the germline V gene. The CDR3 sequence: CASSLVRLSETQYF. CDR3 sequence (DNA): TGTGCCAGCAGCTTAGTTAGACTTTCGGAGACCCAGTACTTC.

The chain combines TRBV29-1 with TRBJ1-1; the D gene is possibly TRBD1 (6 bases). V lost 6 bases and J lost 1, with 12 bases in between. Germline V lookup: CDR1 SQVTM, CDR2 ANQGSEA. The CDR3 spans 13 residues. The CDR3, as DNA: TGCAGCGTAGGACAGACGACGAACACTGAAGCTTTCTTT. It codes for CSVGQTTNTEAFF. The whole variable domain, filled in from reference TRBV29-1 and TRBJ1-1, reads SAVISQKPSRDICQRGTSLTIQCQVDSQVTMMFWYRQQPGQSLTLIATANQGSEATYESGFVIDKFPISRPNLTFSTLTVSNMSPEDSSIYLCSVGQTTNTEAFFGQGTRLTVV.

The V call is TRBV6-5, the J call TRBJ1-4; D gene unclear. The CDR3 extends over 13 amino acids. Trimming took 5 bases from V and 4 from J, leaving 8 bases between them. Per the germline V gene, CDR1 is MNHEY and CDR2 is SVGAGI. The CDR3, as DNA: TGTGCCAGCAGTGAGGTGTTTAATGAAAAACTGTTTTTT. It codes for CASSEVFNEKLFF.

V is TRBV5-6 and J is TRBJ1-1; possibly TRBD1 for D (5 bases). The germline V and J ends were trimmed by 4 bases and 10 bases, with 14 bases remaining between them. Germline values: CDR1 SGHDT, CDR2 YYEEEE. The CDR3 has 12 residues. This CDR3 reads CASSAGGVRAFF. The CDR3 DNA sequence: TGTGCCAGCAGCGCGGGGGGGGTGCGAGCTTTCTTT.

In its sample, this clone was seen once. This chain links TRBV30 with TRBJ1-1; the D gene is possibly TRBD1 (5 bases). Deletions cut 0 bases from V and 9 bases from J, with 11 bases between. The CDR3 is 12 residues long. Germline V gives CDR1 GTSNPN, CDR2 SVGIG (reference sequence). CDR3 in amino acids: CAWSVNGGKAFF. CDR3 nucleotides: TGTGCCTGGAGTGTAAATGGGGGGAAAGCTTTCTTT. The full variable domain, rest sourced from reference TRBV30 and TRBJ1-1, is SQTIHQWPATLVQPVGSPLSLECTVEGTSNPNLYWYRQAAGRGLQLLFYSVGIGQISSEVPQNLSASRPQDRQFILSSKKLLLSDSGFYLCAWSVNGGKAFFGQGTRLTVV.

The rearrangement links TRBV7-9 to TRBJ1-2; D gene uncertain. The CDR3 has 14 amino acids. Germline V lookup: CDR1 SEHNR, CDR2 FQNEAQ (reference sequence). Trimming shortened V by 1 base and J by 7 bases, and 13 bases separated the two germline ends. The CDR3 coding sequence is TGTGCCAGCAGCTTAGAACAATGGCAGGTTGGCTACACCTTC. Amino acid sequence: CASSLEQWQVGYTF.

This sequence joins TRBV27 and TRBJ2-1; maybe TRBD2 (5 bases). V lost 0 bases, J lost 0 bases, and 12 bases lay in between. CDR3 size: 17 residues. CDR1 and CDR2 (germline): MNHEY, SMNVEV (reference sequence). The CDR3 spells CASSLSIGVPSYNEQFF. CDR3 sequence (DNA): TGTGCCAGCAGTTTATCGATCGGGGTTCCCTCCTACAATGAGCAGTTCTTC.

The CDR3 nucleotides are TGTGCCAGCAGCCCGGGTGGCCGAAATCAGCCCCAGCATTTT. Translation gives CASSPGGRNQPQHF. The chain recombines TRBV7-9 with TRBJ1-5; no reliable D call. The CDR3 sequence is 14 residues long. Trimming shortened V by 5 bases and J by 4 bases, and 12 bases separated the two germline ends. Looked up from germline, CDR1 is SEHNR and CDR2 is FQNEAQ (reference sequence).

This clone was found a few times. V and J are TRBV10-1 and TRBJ2-7; D gene ambiguous. Germline CDR1 WNHNN, CDR2 SYGVQD (reference sequence). Trimming took off 6 bases at V and 0 bases at J, with 6 bases between the two ends. The CDR3 is made up of 12 amino acids. CDR3 sequence: CASRTDSYEQYF. CDR3 sequence (DNA): TGCGCCAGCAGAACAGACTCCTACGAGCAGTACTTC.

The rearrangement uses TRBV4-3 and TRBJ1-4; D unresolved. Germline V CDR1 and CDR2: LGHNA, YSLEER. The V gene lost 0 bases and the J gene lost 4 bases, with 12 bases spanning the gap. This CDR3 comprises 16 residues. The CDR3: CASSQDPRRVNEKLFF. The CDR3 DNA follows: TGCGCCAGCAGCCAAGATCCGCGGAGGGTTAATGAAAAACTGTTTTTT.